This TCR beta chain was obtained from a study of blood T cell repertoires in COVID-19. Only in-frame clones appear in the TCRdb table, and some are missing; sequencing was by immunoSEQ multiplex PCR. The sample lists a few hundred thousand clones; approximately 92% were seen once. This TCR came from a woman aged 40 to 50 who had recovered from COVID-19. Sequencing was carried out using peripheral blood.

This chain's CDR3 is CASSSQGSNQPQHF. The CDR3 nucleotides are TGTGCCAGTAGTTCACAGGGAAGCAATCAGCCCCAGCATTTT. This sequence joins TRBV19 and TRBJ1-5, with D possibly matching TRBD1 (6 bases). V was clipped by 5 bases and J by 1 base, with 9 bases between them. Germline-derived CDR1 and CDR2 are LNHDA and SQIVND (reference sequence). The CDR3 is 14 amino acids.